This T cell receptor (beta chain) was captured by sequencing in a study of Graves' ophthalmopathy and Graves' hyperthyroidism. Study background: Upon initial diagnosis and before any treatment, peripheral blood was collected. Study findings and constraints: Thyroid clonotypes that were expanded above 0.001 frequency mostly also appeared in blood.

V lost 0 bases, J lost 3 bases, and 7 bases stayed unmatched. This CDR3 is 17 amino acids long. Germline V gene data show CDR1 as DFQATT and CDR2 as SNEGSKA (reference sequence). There are many counts of this clonotype. The antigen is unknown. Using RNA transcripts, the TCR beta CDR3 regions were amplified. First-round RT-PCR with HTBI primers preceded a second-round multiplex PCR. TCRdb independently ran MiXCR on the multiplex PCR reads; one entry per CDR3 protein. The repertoire holds about 200,000 distinct CDR3 sequences, with approximately 29% as singletons. Moderate-to-severe activity, with CAS ≥3, NOSPECS ≥4 and duration under 3 months, characterized the donors with ophthalmopathy. Diagnosis relied on clinical symptoms, serum thyroxine, TRAb, thyroid ultrasound and orbital computed tomography.

The specimen sequenced was peripheral blood. This sequence joins TRBV20-1 and TRBJ1-6; TRBD1 matches 8 bases. This sequence originates from a man aged 45-65 years with Graves' ophthalmopathy. CDR3 sequence reads: CSARDQAGGGYNSPLHF. Here the CDR3 DNA reads TGCAGTGCTAGAGATCAAGCAGGGGGCGGCTATAATTCACCCCTCCACTTT.